Given below is one T cell receptor beta chain in context. Its antigen is unidentified. The CDR3 runs to 14 residues. V gave up 4 bases and J gave up 6 bases; unmatched junction bases: 8. CDR1 is LGHNA, CDR2 YSLEER, per germline. These data belong to a study of regulatory dendritic cells for organ transplantation. Across the study: Day 6 dendritic cell cultures were stimulated with LPS.

Whole-study findings and limits: Memory T cells were less diverse than naive, with memory CD8+ most oligoclonal. Of resting T cell subsets, memory CD8+ had the most alloreactive clonotypes.

Sorted T cells were CFSE-labeled and cultured 5 days with allogeneic regulatory or mature dendritic cells at 1:10. FACS sorted CD4+ or CD8+ T cells into CD45RA+ naive and CD45RO+ memory. Generated by immunoSEQ multiplex PCR, the TCRdb table keeps only in-frame clones and is missing some. The sample comprises more than 10,000 clones, 85% to 90% of which are singletons, and 0.2% to 0.25% rests with the top ten. The chain recombines TRBV4-3 with TRBJ1-2; 7 bases map to TRBD1. The material sequenced was naive CD8+ T cells from blood cultured with regulatory dendritic cells. Documented subset: CD45RA+ naive T cells. This clonotype originated in a human donor in good health. CDR3 bases: TGCGCCAGCAGCCCGGGGATAACAGGGGATGGCTACACCTTC. Its translation is CASSPGITGDGYTF.